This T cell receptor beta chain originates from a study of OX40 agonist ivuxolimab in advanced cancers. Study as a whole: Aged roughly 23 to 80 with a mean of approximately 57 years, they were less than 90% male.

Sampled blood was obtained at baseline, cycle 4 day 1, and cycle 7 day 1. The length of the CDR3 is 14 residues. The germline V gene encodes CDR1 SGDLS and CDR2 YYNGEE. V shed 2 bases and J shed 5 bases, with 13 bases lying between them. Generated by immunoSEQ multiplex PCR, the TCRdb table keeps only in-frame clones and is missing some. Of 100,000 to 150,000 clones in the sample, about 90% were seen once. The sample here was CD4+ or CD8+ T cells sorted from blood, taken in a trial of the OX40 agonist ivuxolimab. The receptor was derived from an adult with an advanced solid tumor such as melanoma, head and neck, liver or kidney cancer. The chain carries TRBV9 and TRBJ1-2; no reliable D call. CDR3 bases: TGTGCCAGCAGCGTCGACCCGGTCGGGTATGGCTACACCTTC. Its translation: CASSVDPVGYGYTF.